The 31 T cell receptor beta chains below come from one sample, sequenced in a study of T-cell memory formation after mild COVID-19 (TCRdb year 2021). Receptor amplification or capture employed 5' RACE. Instrument used: Illumina NovaSeq 6000. TCRdb cleaned the public reads at Q25 with fastp, built clones with MiXCR and kept in-frame beta chains. Rows are combined by CDR3 protein, so each entry shows the most common genes and DNA. This sample has some 340,000 distinct CDR3 sequences in its table, and over 10% of those were observed once. Clones ranked in the top ten supply 20% to 25% of the sample. Sequences were obtained from PBMCs or a T cell subset sorted from them (not recorded which). Source of these receptors: a man aged 18 to 30 who had mild COVID-19 (a few samples of this study predate the infection). The sample titles of this study are shuffled in the database, so cell type and time point are left out; the donor was told from shared clones.

V gene TRBV7-8 combines with J gene TRBJ2-2; 7 bases fit TRBD2. CDR3 length equals 15 residues. Germline V gene data show CDR1 as SGHVS and CDR2 as FQNEAQ. J lost 7 bases, V lost 9 bases, and 14 bases had no gene match. CDR3 residues: CASTLGWEGIGELFF. The CDR3 region has the DNA TGTGCCAGTACCTTAGGTTGGGAGGGGATCGGGGAGCTGTTTTTT.

This clonotype was counted a single time. The chain joins TRBV6-5 to TRBJ1-2, with TRBD1 matching 9 bases. The CDR3 spans 15 residues. J was trimmed by 5 bases and V by 4 bases; bases with no gene match: 8. The germline V gene encodes CDR1 MNHEY and CDR2 SVGAGI. The CDR3 sequence is CASSSGTGTIYGYTF. CDR3 coding DNA: TGTGCCAGCAGTTCTGGGACAGGGACAATATATGGCTACACCTTC.

This clonotype was counted only a few times. The rearrangement uses TRBV27 and TRBJ1-1, with TRBD1 identical over 9 bases. This CDR3 region has 17 residues. Germline V gene sequence: CDR1 MNHEY, CDR2 SMNVEV (reference sequence). V was pared by 6 bases and J by 1 base, with 12 bases of the junction left unmatched. The chain's CDR3 is CASSSGGRGQGNTEAFF. DNA for the CDR3: TGTGCCAGCAGCAGTGGGGGACGGGGACAGGGGAACACTGAAGCTTTCTTT.

The V gene is TRBV6-2 or TRBV6-3, the J gene TRBJ2-3, with a tentative D call TRBD2 (6 bases). The CDR3 runs to 14 residues. V was clipped by 4 bases and J by 5 bases, with 13 bases between them. The V gene's germline CDR1 is MNHEY and CDR2 SVGEGT. The CDR3 here is CASSWGVAVDTQYF. DNA of the CDR3: TGTGCCAGCAGTTGGGGGGTAGCGGTAGATACGCAGTATTTT.

The chain employs TRBV24-1 and TRBJ2-3; TRBD2 agrees at 9 bases. Germline lookup yields CDR1 KGHDR and CDR2 SFDVKD. The CDR3 contains 14 residues. The J segment lost 12 bases and the V segment lost 5 bases, leaving 11 bases of the junction unmatched. CDR3 region: CATSGSGTSLPQYF. In DNA, the CDR3 is TGTGCCACCAGTGGTTCCGGGACTAGCTTACCACAGTATTTT.

The genes are TRBV7-3 and TRBJ2-1, with D hard to call. Germline CDR1 and CDR2: SGHTA and FQGTGA. V gave up 0 bases and J gave up 2 bases, with 14 bases separating them. The CDR3 has 17 amino acids. Here the CDR3 DNA reads TGTGCCAGCAGCTTAACGAACCTTGGAAGCCCCTACAATGAGCAGTTCTTC. It encodes CASSLTNLGSPYNEQFF.

V gene TRBV19 combines with J gene TRBJ2-2, with D possibly being TRBD2 (6 bases). V gave up 7 bases and J gave up 6 bases, with 15 bases separating them. The CDR3 extends over 14 amino acids. The germline V gene encodes CDR1 LNHDA and CDR2 SQIVND (reference sequence). The CDR3 spells CASKLPSAAGELFF. CDR3 DNA: TGTGCCAGTAAACTCCCTAGCGCAGCCGGGGAGCTGTTTTTT.

The rearrangement uses TRBV27 and TRBJ1-1; D is unresolved. From germline, CDR1 is MNHEY and CDR2 SMNVEV (reference sequence). The CDR3 extends over 13 amino acids. V gave up 5 bases and J gave up 4 bases, with 11 bases separating them. The CDR3 protein is CASSPLKGTEAFF. In DNA form, the CDR3 reads TGTGCCAGCAGTCCCCTGAAGGGCACTGAAGCTTTCTTT.

The sample holds many counts of this clonotype. DNA for the CDR3: TGCGCCAGCAGCCAAGATACGGGGGGGTCTTACAATGAGCAGTTCTTC. It encodes CASSQDTGGSYNEQFF. The V call is TRBV4-3, the J call TRBJ2-1; 8 bases are a match to TRBD2. Germline loops: CDR1 LGHNA, CDR2 YSLEER. The junction had 5 bases not matched to a gene; V was cut back by 0 bases and J by 4 bases. The CDR3 extends over 16 amino acids.

This clonotype was seen more than once but under ten times. J is TRBJ1-4 and V is TRBV6-5; D may be TRBD1 (5 bases). The germline gives CDR1 MNHEY, CDR2 SVGAGI. The ends were cut back, 1 base at V and 8 bases at J, with 17 bases in the middle. There are 16 residues in the CDR3. The DNA for the CDR3 is TGTGCCAGCAGTTACTATACGGGCCAGGGATTCGAAAAACTGTTTTTT. Its translation: CASSYYTGQGFEKLFF.

This clonotype appeared a few times. The chain carries TRBV23-1 and TRBJ1-5, with a possible D match to TRBD1 (6 bases). Being an ORF, TRBV23-1 has a function that is uncertain. V was clipped by 7 bases and J by 2 bases, with 12 bases between them. The CDR3 consists of 14 residues. The CDR3 spells CASIEGGCNQPQHF. The DNA of the CDR3 is TGCGCCAGCATCGAAGGGGGTTGCAATCAGCCCCAGCATTTT.

The CDR3 region is CASSPHFGTGPSGELFF. CDR3 nucleotide sequence: TGTGCCAGCAGTCCGCACTTTGGGACAGGGCCAAGCGGGGAGCTGTTTTTT. The V and J genes are TRBV27 and TRBJ2-2, with TRBD1 identical over 9 bases. CDR1 and CDR2 from the germline V gene are MNHEY and SMNVEV (reference sequence). The CDR3 sequence is 17 residues long. Trimming cost V 5 bases and J 7 bases; bases outside gene matches: 14.

There are a few counts of this clonotype. This chain uses TRBV7-3 with TRBJ2-5, with D maybe TRBD2 (7 bases). This CDR3 region has 15 residues. Germline CDR1 and CDR2: SGHTA and FQGTGA. The ends were cut back, 5 bases at V and 1 base at J, with 14 bases in the middle. The CDR3 DNA reads TGTGCCAGCAGCCATTCCGGGGGGCCCCAAGAGACCCAGTACTTC. Translating it yields CASSHSGGPQETQYF.

This clonotype showed up many times. The gene calls are TRBV5-1 and TRBJ2-5, with 13 bases identical to TRBD2. V gave up 1 base and J gave up 5 bases; unmatched junction bases: 5. Germline-derived CDR1 and CDR2 are SGHRS and YFSETQ. The CDR3 runs to 16 residues. Here the CDR3 reads CASSLLLAGGPETQYF. In nucleotides, the CDR3 is TGCGCCAGCAGCTTGCTACTAGCGGGGGGGCCGGAGACCCAGTACTTC.

V is TRBV7-9 and J is TRBJ2-7; D possibly corresponds to TRBD2 (5 bases). Between the trimmed V and J ends, which lost 5 bases and 4 bases, there was a span of 15 bases. This CDR3 has 14 residues. Germline CDR1 SEHNR, CDR2 FQNEAQ (reference sequence). The CDR3 DNA sequence: TGTGCCAGCAGCCTCGAGGGTGGCAGATACGAGCAGTACGTC. This sequence encodes CASSLEGGRYEQYV.

This clonotype was observed at least ten times. The chain couples TRBV6-5 to TRBJ1-6; perhaps TRBD1 as D (6 bases). V was pared by 5 bases and J by 8 bases, with 10 bases between. CDR1 MNHEY and CDR2 SVGAGI come from the germline V gene. The CDR3 has 13 residues. CDR3 coding DNA: TGTGCCAGCAGTGATTACAGGGATTCACCCCTCCACTTT. It yields the protein CASSDYRDSPLHF.

This clonotype was observed at least ten times. J is TRBJ1-1 and V is TRBV7-9, with 7 bases aligning to TRBD1. J gave up 11 bases and V 1 base, and 7 bases lay outside the gene matches. This CDR3 region has 13 residues. Germline CDR1 and CDR2: SEHNR and FQNEAQ (reference sequence). CDR3 amino acids: CASSLEGGLWAFF. CDR3 bases: TGTGCCAGCAGCTTAGAAGGGGGCCTTTGGGCTTTCTTT.

The chain recombines TRBV4-1 with TRBJ2-4; D not certain. Per the germline V gene, CDR1 is MGHRA and CDR2 is YSYEKL. Trimming cost V 0 bases and J 3 bases, with 12 bases left between them. This CDR3 spans 16 amino acids. The DNA for the CDR3 is TGCGCCAGCAGCCAAGATCCGCAGGCCAGCAAAAACATTCAGTACTTC. Encoded protein: CASSQDPQASKNIQYF.

In its sample, this clonotype was seen a few times. This chain uses TRBV5-1 with TRBJ2-3, with 8 bases fitting TRBD2. Germline CDR1 is SGHRS and CDR2 is YFSETQ. After removal of 0 bases from V and 8 bases from J, the junction contained 8 bases not matched to a gene. The CDR3 consists of 15 residues. This CDR3 is CASSLEGSGEGTQYF. CDR3 DNA sequence: TGCGCCAGCAGCTTGGAGGGTAGCGGGGAAGGTACGCAGTATTTT.

Many counts were recorded for this clonotype. The chain couples TRBV12-3 or TRBV12-4 to TRBJ2-7, with 8 bases aligning to TRBD2. The trim removed 6 bases at V and 0 bases at J, leaving 4 bases unmatched. CDR3 length equals 14 residues. CDR3 in DNA: TGTGCCAGCAGCCTTACTAGCGGCTCCTACGAGCAGTACTTC. Translating gives CASSLTSGSYEQYF.

The table lists this clonotype with a few counts. J is TRBJ2-7 and V is TRBV18; TRBD1 aligns across 7 bases. The V gene's germline CDR1 is KGHSH and CDR2 LQKENI. This CDR3 contains 14 residues. V trimming: 8 bases; J trimming: 7 bases; junction bases outside the gene matches: 14. For the CDR3, the DNA is TGTGCCAGCCAAAGGAACGAGGGGGCAGGGGAGCAGTACTTC. Translation gives CASQRNEGAGEQYF.

Only a few counts were recorded for this clonotype. The chain couples TRBV4-1 to TRBJ2-1; 9 bases fit TRBD1. V gave up 1 base and J gave up 5 bases; unmatched junction bases: 6. The CDR3 is 16 residues long. Germline V gives CDR1 MGHRA, CDR2 YSYEKL. The CDR3 DNA is TGCGCCAGCAGCCAAGTTGGGACAGGGCCCAACAATGAGCAGTTCTTC. Translated, it gives CASSQVGTGPNNEQFF.

This chain joins TRBV4-1 and TRBJ1-1; D unresolved. The CDR3 spans 15 residues. The V end was cut by 2 bases, the J end by 3 bases, with 13 bases between. Per the germline V gene, CDR1 is MGHRA and CDR2 is YSYEKL. This chain's CDR3 is CASSQYHSGDTEAFF. The DNA of the CDR3 is TGCGCCAGCAGCCAATATCACTCCGGGGACACTGAAGCTTTCTTT.

The table lists this clonotype with many counts. The chain carries TRBV5-6 and TRBJ2-1, with a possible D match to TRBD1 (7 bases). CDR3 size: 17 residues. The germline V gene has CDR1 SGHDT and CDR2 YYEEEE. V was pared by 4 bases and J by 0 bases, with 17 bases between. In DNA, the CDR3 is TGTGCCAGCAGCCCGTGGAGGGGGCGGAACTCCTACAATGAGCAGTTCTTC. It encodes CASSPWRGRNSYNEQFF.

At least ten counts were recorded for this clonotype. The V gene is TRBV7-2, the J gene TRBJ2-3; possibly TRBD1 or TRBD2 for D (6 bases each). CDR1 SGHTA and CDR2 FQGNSA come from the germline V gene. The CDR3 is 14 amino acids. V lost 3 bases and J lost 5, with 12 bases in between. The CDR3 DNA sequence: TGTGCCAGCAGCTTCTACAGGGAGGTAGATACGCAGTATTTT. It codes for CASSFYREVDTQYF.

This sequence joins TRBV6-2 or TRBV6-3 and TRBJ1-2, with D perhaps TRBD1 (6 bases). Deletions cut 2 bases from V and 7 bases from J, with 8 bases between. The germline CDR1 and CDR2 sequences are MNHEY and SVGEGT. CDR3 length: 12 residues. The CDR3 nucleotides are TGTGCCAGCAGTTACGCAGGGGTTGGCTACACCTTC. This translates into CASSYAGVGYTF.

There are many counts of this clonotype. The chain combines TRBV6-6 with TRBJ1-1; TRBD1 is a possible D gene (5 bases). The length of the CDR3 is 16 residues. Trimming took off 6 bases at V and 8 bases at J, with 25 bases between the two ends. Germline values: CDR1 MNHNY, CDR2 SVGAGI (reference sequence). The CDR3 sequence: CASRPPGESGTEEAFF. The CDR3 nucleotides read TGTGCCAGCAGACCTCCGGGGGAATCCGGGACTGAAGAAGCTTTCTTT.

The genes are TRBV7-9 and TRBJ2-1, with D unresolved. The CDR3 totals 12 residues. Germline-derived CDR1 and CDR2 are SEHNR and FQNEAQ (reference sequence). V was pared by 11 bases and J by 5 bases, with 13 bases between. In DNA form, the CDR3 reads TGTGCCGCTGCGCTCAGCAACAATGAGCAGTTCTTC. Protein sequence: CAAALSNNEQFF.

This clonotype was counted a few times. The V gene is TRBV20-1, the J gene TRBJ2-3, with D uncertain. V was shortened by 3 bases and J by 5 bases, with 6 bases between the two germline ends. This CDR3 is 11 amino acids long. The germline V gene has CDR1 DFQATT and CDR2 SNEGSKA (reference sequence). CDR3 loop: CSASIGDTQYF. DNA for the CDR3: TGCAGTGCTAGTATCGGAGATACGCAGTATTTT.

This clonotype has a single count. The CDR3 DNA is TGTGCCAGCAGCTTAACGAGAAGGGGACTCGCCTACGAGCAGTACGTC. It yields the protein CASSLTRRGLAYEQYV. V is TRBV7-2 and J is TRBJ2-7, with TRBD2 as a possible D gene (6 bases). Germline CDR1 reads SGHTA; CDR2 reads FQGNSA. The CDR3 totals 16 residues. V shed 2 bases and J shed 2 bases, with 16 bases lying between them.

The sample holds a few counts of this clonotype. This chain links TRBV20-1 with TRBJ2-1; TRBD2 matches 9 bases. Germline V gene sequence: CDR1 DFQATT, CDR2 SNEGSKA (reference sequence). The CDR3 consists of 15 residues. V was clipped by 4 bases and J by 9 bases; unmatched bases: 13. CDR3 DNA: TGCAGTGCTACCACTAGCGGGCCCTTGGGGGGTGAGCAGTTCTTC. Translating gives CSATTSGPLGGEQFF.